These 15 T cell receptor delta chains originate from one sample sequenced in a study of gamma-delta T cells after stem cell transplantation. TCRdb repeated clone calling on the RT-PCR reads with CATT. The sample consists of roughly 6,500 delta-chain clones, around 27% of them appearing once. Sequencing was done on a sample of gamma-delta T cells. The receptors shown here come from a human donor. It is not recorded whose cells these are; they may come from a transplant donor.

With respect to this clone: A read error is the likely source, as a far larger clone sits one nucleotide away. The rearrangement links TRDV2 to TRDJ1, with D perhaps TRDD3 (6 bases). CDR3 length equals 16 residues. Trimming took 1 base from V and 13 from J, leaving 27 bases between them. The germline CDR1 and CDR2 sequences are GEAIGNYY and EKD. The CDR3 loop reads CACDTVAGDPLRTPIF. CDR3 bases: TGTGCCTGTGACACGGTGGCTGGGGATCCCCTTCGGACTCCCATCTTT.

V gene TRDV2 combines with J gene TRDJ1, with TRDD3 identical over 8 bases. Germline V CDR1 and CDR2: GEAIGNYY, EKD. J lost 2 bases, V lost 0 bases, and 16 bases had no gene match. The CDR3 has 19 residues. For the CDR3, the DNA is TGTGCCTGTGACACCGTCCCCCATACTGGGGGCAAGGGGACCGATAAACTCATCTTT. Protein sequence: CACDTVPHTGGKGTDKLIF.

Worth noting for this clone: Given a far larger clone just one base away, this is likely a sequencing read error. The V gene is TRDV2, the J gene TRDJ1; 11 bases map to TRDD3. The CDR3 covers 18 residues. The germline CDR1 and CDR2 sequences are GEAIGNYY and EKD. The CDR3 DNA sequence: TGTGCCTGTGAGCGACTGGGGGATAGGAACCAAAACACCGATAAACCCATCTTT. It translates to CACERLGDRNQNTDKPIF.

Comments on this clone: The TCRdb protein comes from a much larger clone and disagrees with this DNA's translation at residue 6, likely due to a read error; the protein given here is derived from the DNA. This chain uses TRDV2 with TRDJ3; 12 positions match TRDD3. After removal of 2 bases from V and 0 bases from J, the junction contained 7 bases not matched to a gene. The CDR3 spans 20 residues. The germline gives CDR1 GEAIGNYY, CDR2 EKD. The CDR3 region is CACDILLGDTDSWDTRQMFF. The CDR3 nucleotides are TGTGCCTGTGACATTTTACTGGGGGATACAGACTCCTGGGACACCCGACAGATGTTTTTC.

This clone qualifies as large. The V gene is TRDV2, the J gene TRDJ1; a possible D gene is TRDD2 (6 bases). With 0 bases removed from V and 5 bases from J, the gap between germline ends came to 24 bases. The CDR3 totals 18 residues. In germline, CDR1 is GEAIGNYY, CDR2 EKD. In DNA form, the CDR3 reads TGTGCCTGTGACACCGTCTCCCTTCCCACATTGGCGATTGATAAACTCATCTTT. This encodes CACDTVSLPTLAIDKLIF.

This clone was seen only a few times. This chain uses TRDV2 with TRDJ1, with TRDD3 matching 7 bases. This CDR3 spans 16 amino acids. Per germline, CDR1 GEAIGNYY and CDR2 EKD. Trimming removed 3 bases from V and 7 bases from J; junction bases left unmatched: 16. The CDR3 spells CACDPLGTLRGGKLIF. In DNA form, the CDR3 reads TGTGCCTGTGACCCACTGGGGACCCTACGGGGTGGTAAACTCATCTTT.

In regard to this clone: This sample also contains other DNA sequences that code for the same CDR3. This chain's CDR3 is CACDTVRLSLYWGTQGYTDKLIF. Written as DNA, the CDR3 is TGTGCCTGTGACACCGTGAGACTATCGCTTTACTGGGGGACACAGGGGTACACCGATAAACTCATCTTT. The chain joins TRDV2 to TRDJ1; TRDD3 matches at 9 bases. There are 23 residues in the CDR3. V lost 0 bases, J lost 0 bases, and 25 bases stayed unmatched. From germline, CDR1 is GEAIGNYY and CDR2 EKD.

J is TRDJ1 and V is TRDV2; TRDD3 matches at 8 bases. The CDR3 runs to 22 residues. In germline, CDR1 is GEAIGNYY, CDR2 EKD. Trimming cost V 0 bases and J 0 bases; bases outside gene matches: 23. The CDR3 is CACDTVGTGGTPGLGYTDKLIF. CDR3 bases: TGTGCCTGTGACACCGTTGGTACTGGGGGCACTCCGGGTTTAGGATACACCGATAAACTCATCTTT.

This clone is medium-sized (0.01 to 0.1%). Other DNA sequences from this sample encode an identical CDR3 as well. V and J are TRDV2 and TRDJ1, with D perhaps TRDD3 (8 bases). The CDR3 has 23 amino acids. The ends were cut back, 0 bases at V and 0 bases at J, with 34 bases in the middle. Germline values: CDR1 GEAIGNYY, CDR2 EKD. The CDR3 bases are TGTGCCTGTGACACCATTCCTACGGCTACTAGCTGGGGGACCCGACTGTACACCGATAAACTCATCTTT. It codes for CACDTIPTATSWGTRLYTDKLIF.

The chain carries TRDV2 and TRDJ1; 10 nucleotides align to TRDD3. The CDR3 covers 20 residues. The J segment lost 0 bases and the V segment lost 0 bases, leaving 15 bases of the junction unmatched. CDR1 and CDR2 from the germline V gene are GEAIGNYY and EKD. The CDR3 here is CACDTGSLLGDLPYTDKLIF. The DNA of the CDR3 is TGTGCCTGTGACACCGGATCACTACTGGGGGATCTTCCGTACACCGATAAACTCATCTTT.

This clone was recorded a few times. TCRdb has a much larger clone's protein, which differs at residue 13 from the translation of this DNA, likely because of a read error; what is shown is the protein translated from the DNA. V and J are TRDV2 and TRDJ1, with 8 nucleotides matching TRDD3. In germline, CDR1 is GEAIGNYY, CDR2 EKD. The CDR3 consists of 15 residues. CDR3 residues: CACDALGERGDKPIF. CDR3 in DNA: TGTGCCTGTGACGCCCTGGGGGAGAGGGGCGATAAACCCATCTTT.

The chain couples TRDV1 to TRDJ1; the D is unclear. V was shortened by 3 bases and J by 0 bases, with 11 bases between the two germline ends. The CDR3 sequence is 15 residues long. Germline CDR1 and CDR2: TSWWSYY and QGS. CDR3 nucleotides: TGTGCTCTTGGGGAGTCGCCAAAGGACACCGATAAACTCATCTTT. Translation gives CALGESPKDTDKLIF.

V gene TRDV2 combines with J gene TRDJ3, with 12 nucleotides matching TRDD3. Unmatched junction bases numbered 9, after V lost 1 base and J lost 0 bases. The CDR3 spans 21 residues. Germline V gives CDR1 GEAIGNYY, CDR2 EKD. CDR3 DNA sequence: TGTGCCTGTGACACAACTGGGGGATACCCTCTTAGCTCCTGGGACACCCGACAGATGTTTTTC. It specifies CACDTTGGYPLSSWDTRQMFF.

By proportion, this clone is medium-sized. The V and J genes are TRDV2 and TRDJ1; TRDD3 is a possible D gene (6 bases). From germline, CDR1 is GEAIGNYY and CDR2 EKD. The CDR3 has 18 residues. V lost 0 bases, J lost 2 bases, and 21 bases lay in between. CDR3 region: CACDTVLMGVARTDKLIF. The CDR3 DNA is TGTGCCTGTGACACCGTTCTCATGGGGGTTGCTCGTACCGATAAACTCATCTTT.

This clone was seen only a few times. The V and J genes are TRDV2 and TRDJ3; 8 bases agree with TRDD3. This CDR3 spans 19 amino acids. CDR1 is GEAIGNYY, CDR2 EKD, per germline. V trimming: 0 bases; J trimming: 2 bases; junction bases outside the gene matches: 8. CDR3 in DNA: TGTGCCTGTGACACCGTCGCTGGGGGAGCTACCTGGGACACCCGACAGATGTTTTTC. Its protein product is CACDTVAGGATWDTRQMFF.